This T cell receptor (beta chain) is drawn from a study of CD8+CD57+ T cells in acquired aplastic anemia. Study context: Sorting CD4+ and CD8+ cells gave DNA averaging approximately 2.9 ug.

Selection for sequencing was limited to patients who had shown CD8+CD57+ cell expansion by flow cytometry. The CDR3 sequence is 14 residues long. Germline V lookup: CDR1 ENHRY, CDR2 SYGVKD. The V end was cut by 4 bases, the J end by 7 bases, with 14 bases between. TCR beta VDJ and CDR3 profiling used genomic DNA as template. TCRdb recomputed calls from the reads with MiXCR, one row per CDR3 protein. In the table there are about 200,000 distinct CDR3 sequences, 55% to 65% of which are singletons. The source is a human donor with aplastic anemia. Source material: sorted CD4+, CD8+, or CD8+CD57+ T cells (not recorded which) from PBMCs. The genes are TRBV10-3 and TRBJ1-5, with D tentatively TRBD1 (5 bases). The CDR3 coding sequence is TGTGCCATCAGTGTCCTGGGGACGGAACAGCCCCAGCATTTT. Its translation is CAISVLGTEQPQHF.